This T cell receptor (beta chain) was captured in a study of T cells after yellow fever vaccination. This clonotype was counted between two and nine times. What it binds is not known. The CDR3 extends over 13 amino acids. The germline gives CDR1 SGHRS, CDR2 YFSETQ. After removal of 7 bases from V and 5 bases from J, the junction contained 2 bases not matched to a gene. Template switching with 5'RACE generated the TCR cDNA and added a universal primer site and UMIs. From the 5' RACE reads, TCRdb called clonotypes with MiXCR, one entry per CDR3 protein. There are hundreds of thousands of distinct CDR3 sequences in the sample; more than 9% occur only once, and 15% lies in the top ten. Regarding the study as a whole: The secondary response showed a weaker magnitude and a faster peak, day 5 versus 15.

The TCR was taken from a man under 40 who received the YFV17D yellow fever vaccine. The chain is built from TRBV5-1 and TRBJ2-1, with 11 bases identical to TRBD2. The starting material was PBMCs, obtained on the day of the yellow fever booster vaccination. The DNA for the CDR3 is TGCGCCAGCTTTAGCGGGAGGGACAATGAGCAGTTCTTC. Its translation is CASFSGRDNEQFF.